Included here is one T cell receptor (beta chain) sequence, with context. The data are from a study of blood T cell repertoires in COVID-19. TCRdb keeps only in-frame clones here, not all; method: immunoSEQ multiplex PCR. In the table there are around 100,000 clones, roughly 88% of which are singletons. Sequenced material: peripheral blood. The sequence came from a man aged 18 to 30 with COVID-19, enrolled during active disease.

CDR3 loop: CASSPKGEGRTGELFF. The CDR3 DNA reads TGTGCCAGCAGCCCAAAGGGAGAAGGAAGGACCGGGGAGCTGTTTTTT. V gene TRBV11-3 combines with J gene TRBJ2-2, with D perhaps matching TRBD2 (5 bases). Germline V lookup: CDR1 SGHNT, CDR2 YENEEA. The CDR3 is 16 residues long. Trimming removed 5 bases at V and 5 bases at J, with 18 bases between.